This is a list of T cell receptor beta chains from one sample in a study of T cells after yellow fever vaccination. TCRdb called the 5' RACE reads again in MiXCR, with one record for every CDR3 protein. The data contain tens of thousands of distinct CDR3 sequences, roughly 4.5% of them seen just once; the ten biggest clones take up around 40%. Sequenced here: PBMCs, either bulk or a sorted T-cell subset (CD4+, CD8+, memory, or dextramer-sorted; not recorded which), sampled on the day of the yellow fever booster vaccination. These receptors were taken from a man between 18 and 29 years old who received the YFV17D yellow fever vaccine. Each CDR3 is given with its conserved first and last residue. Each record gives: clone size, J gene, D gene, V gene, CDR3 protein, CDR3 DNA. The D gene is left open where the match is weak. The size entry is marked missing in some rows and otherwise reads once, few, many or a size class.

many | TRBJ2-1 | TRBD1 | TRBV9 | CASSVRPGQYEQFF | TGTGCCAGCAGCGTAAGACCGGGACAGTATGAGCAGTTCTTC
medium-sized | TRBJ2-3 | TRBD1 | TRBV29-1 | CSVDADRGSEDTQYF | TGCAGCGTTGATGCGGACAGGGGAAGTGAAGATACGCAGTATTTT
medium-sized | TRBJ2-1 | - | TRBV7-2 | CASSSNSYNEQFF | TGTGCCAGCAGCTCCAACTCCTACAATGAGCAGTTCTTC
medium-sized | TRBJ2-4 | - | TRBV4-3 | CASSQDFGGPNIQYF | TGCGCCAGCAGCCAAGATTTCGGGGGGCCAAACATTCAGTACTTC
many | TRBJ2-5 | - | TRBV5-1 | CASSFQETQYF | TGCGCCAGCAGCTTCCAAGAGACCCAGTACTTC
many | TRBJ1-2 | TRBD1 | TRBV4-1 | CASSQDWTGAHPYGYTF | TGCGCCAGCAGCCAAGATTGGACAGGCGCCCACCCATATGGCTACACCTTC
many | TRBJ1-1 | - | TRBV12-3/TRBV12-4 | CASSPHGASNTEAFF | TGTGCCAGCAGTCCCCACGGGGCCTCGAACACTGAAGCTTTCTTT
many | TRBJ2-5 | - | TRBV2 | CASTRQLVPSETQYF | TGTGCCAGCACCCGCCAACTAGTTCCATCGGAGACCCAGTACTTC
many | TRBJ1-4 | - | TRBV25-1 | CASSEGWGNEKLFF | TGTGCCAGCAGTGAAGGTTGGGGGAATGAAAAACTGTTTTTT
- | TRBJ1-5 | TRBD1 | TRBV11-2 | CASSRIGGREQPQHF | TGTGCCAGCAGCCGAATAGGGGGCAGGGAACAGCCCCAGCATTTT
few | TRBJ1-2 | - | TRBV2 | CATTDVGRGYTF | TGTGCCACTACGGACGTCGGTCGTGGCTACACCTTC
many | TRBJ1-2 | - | TRBV29-1 | CSVDAGYYGYTF | TGCAGCGTTGACGCGGGTTACTATGGCTACACCTTC
many | TRBJ1-1 | TRBD1 | TRBV20-1 | CSAMTGLNTEAFF | TGCAGTGCCATGACAGGGTTGAACACTGAAGCTTTCTTT
many | TRBJ2-5 | - | TRBV12-3/TRBV12-4 | CASRNPKWETQYF | TGTGCCAGCAGAAACCCAAAGTGGGAGACCCAGTACTTC
medium-sized | TRBJ2-7 | - | TRBV20-1 | CSARLGHAYEQYF | TGCAGTGCTAGGCTGGGCCATGCCTACGAGCAGTACTTC
- | TRBJ2-1 | - | TRBV9 | CASSVAAQGFHEQFF | TGTGCCAGCAGCGTAGCCGCTCAGGGCTTTCATGAGCAGTTCTTC
many | TRBJ1-4 | TRBD1 | TRBV7-8 | CASSRGGGGNEKLFF | TGTGCCAGCAGTAGGGGAGGGGGCGGTAATGAAAAACTGTTTTTT
few | TRBJ2-3 | - | TRBV5-1 | CASSLIPTDTQYF | TGCGCCAGCAGCTTAATCCCCACAGATACGCAGTATTTT
many | TRBJ2-5 | - | TRBV7-2 | CASSLVLSSQETQYF | TGTGCCAGCAGCTTAGTTTTATCCAGTCAAGAGACCCAGTACTTC
many | TRBJ2-5 | - | TRBV12-3/TRBV12-4 | CASAQETQYF | TGTGCCAGTGCACAAGAGACCCAGTACTTC
few | TRBJ2-3 | TRBD2 | TRBV7-2 | CASSLVAGAGDTQYF | TGTGCCAGCAGCTTAGTAGCGGGGGCTGGGGATACGCAGTATTTT
many | TRBJ2-3 | TRBD2 | TRBV7-2 | CASSLERSSGGATDTQYF | TGTGCCAGCAGCTTAGAGAGGTCTAGCGGGGGGGCGACAGATACGCAGTATTTT
many | TRBJ1-2 | - | TRBV7-2 | CASSPDASWGYTF | TGTGCCAGCAGCCCTGACGCATCATGGGGCTACACCTTC
many | TRBJ1-2 | TRBD1 | TRBV5-1 | CASSLVAGQGYSGYTF | TGCGCCAGCAGCTTGGTTGCCGGACAGGGTTATAGTGGCTACACCTTC
many | TRBJ2-2 | TRBD2 | TRBV6-2/TRBV6-3 | CASSYSGTSGGWNTGELFF | TGTGCCAGCAGTTACTCCGGGACTAGCGGGGGATGGAACACCGGGGAGCTGTTTTTT
- | TRBJ2-3 | TRBD2 | TRBV3-1 | CASSQDPGTGTSGPPDTQYF | TGTGCCAGCAGCCAAGATCCAGGGACCGGGACTAGCGGCCCCCCAGATACGCAGTATTTT
many | TRBJ2-1 | TRBD2 | TRBV5-1 | CASSLEPTSGYNEQFF | TGCGCCAGCAGCTTGGAACCGACTAGCGGGTACAATGAGCAGTTCTTC
- | TRBJ2-1 | - | TRBV5-5 | CASSITGTEDNEQFF | TGTGCCAGCAGCATCACCGGGACGGAGGACAATGAGCAGTTCTTC
many | TRBJ1-6 | - | TRBV12-3/TRBV12-4 | CASTAGRNNSPLHF | TGTGCCAGCACCGCGGGTCGGAATAATTCACCCCTCCACTTT
many | TRBJ2-1 | - | TRBV20-1 | CSARRYNEQFF | TGCAGTGCTAGACGGTACAATGAGCAGTTCTTC
many | TRBJ1-2 | TRBD1 | TRBV6-5 | CASRNQGAGNYGYTF | TGTGCCAGCAGAAACCAGGGGGCAGGAAACTATGGCTACACCTTC
many | TRBJ2-5 | - | TRBV5-6 | CASSGKRRETQYF | TGTGCCAGCAGCGGTAAAAGGAGGGAGACCCAGTACTTC
few | TRBJ1-2 | - | TRBV12-3/TRBV12-4 | CASRPTEAYGYTF | TGTGCCAGCAGGCCCACCGAAGCCTATGGCTACACCTTC
many | TRBJ2-7 | TRBD1 | TRBV7-3 | CASSSGTGSQKEQYF | TGTGCCAGCAGCTCCGGGACAGGCTCCCAGAAGGAGCAGTACTTC
many | TRBJ2-3 | - | TRBV11-2 | CASRDRTDTQYF | TGTGCCAGCAGAGACCGAACAGATACGCAGTATTTT
many | TRBJ2-3 | TRBD2 | TRBV5-1 | CASGLAGPSTDTQYF | TGCGCCAGCGGGCTAGCGGGGCCGAGCACAGATACGCAGTATTTT
many | TRBJ1-1 | - | TRBV29-1 | CSVGRGGTEAFF | TGCAGCGTTGGGCGGGGAGGCACTGAAGCTTTCTTT
few | TRBJ1-5 | TRBD1 | TRBV10-2 | CASRTGGNQPQHF | TGCGCCAGCAGGACAGGGGGCAATCAGCCCCAGCATTTT
few | TRBJ1-3 | - | TRBV4-1 | CASSQPSDPGNTIYF | TGCGCCAGCAGCCAACCTTCGGATCCTGGAAACACCATATATTTT
many | TRBJ1-6 | - | TRBV7-8 | CASSLGQEQSPLHF | TGTGCCAGCAGCTTAGGACAGGAGCAGTCACCCCTCCACTTT